Presented here are 9 T cell receptor beta chains from one specimen sequenced in a study of regulatory T cells in long-lasting Graves disease. iRepertoire HTBI primers and Arm-PCR of CDR3 regions built TCR beta libraries. Each CDR3 protein is one row after TCRdb ran MiXCR on the multiplex PCR reads. This table holds roughly 400,000 distinct CDR3 sequences, around 20% found once. Time point defined: persistent/refractory GD, antithyroid drugs over 5 years with positive TRAb. After RNA was extracted from PBMCs, the TCR library was made from it. Material: peripheral blood mononuclear cells (PBMCs), obtained when the disease was refractory, from a patient treated with antithyroid drugs. These receptors came from a female donor with Graves disease.

As regards this clonotype: Being one base from a much bigger clone, this may be a read error. The chain has TRBV11-2 and TRBJ2-7; D is unresolved. Trimming left V 2 bases short and J 1 base short, with 18 bases between. CDR1 is SGHAT, CDR2 FQNNGV, per germline. The CDR3 is made up of 17 amino acids. The DNA of the CDR3 is TGTGCCAGCAGCTTACCAAGGGTGTATGCGAGTTCCTACGAGCAGTACTTC. Amino acid sequence: CASSLPRVYASSYEQYF.

This clonotype was observed many times. The chain couples TRBV28 to TRBJ2-5, with D perhaps assigned TRBD1 or TRBD2 (5 bases each). This CDR3 is 16 amino acids long. Per germline, CDR1 MDHEN and CDR2 SYDVKM. V lost 5 bases to trimming and J lost 1 base, with 17 bases between them. For the CDR3, the DNA is TGTGCCAGCAGTCACTACAGGCCGGGGTTCCAAGAGACCCAGTACTTC. Translated: CASSHYRPGFQETQYF.

This chain connects TRBV6-1 to TRBJ1-1; D call uncertain. This CDR3 has 18 residues. The germline V gene encodes CDR1 MNHNS and CDR2 SASEGT. Trimming left V 2 bases short and J 3 bases short, with 22 bases between. CDR3 residues: CASSETAHGGGLDTEAFF. In DNA, the CDR3 is TGTGCCAGCAGTGAAACCGCCCACGGTGGAGGGCTGGACACTGAAGCTTTCTTT.

This clonotype was seen repeatedly, ten times or more. This sequence joins TRBV6-2 or TRBV6-3 and TRBJ1-5; 8 positions agree with TRBD1. The CDR3 contains 14 residues. The ends lost 6 bases at V and 2 bases at J; junction bases unmatched: 3. Germline V gene lookup returns CDR1 MNHEY and CDR2 SVGEGT. The CDR3 bases are TGTGCCAGCAGCTTACAGGGGGGCAATCAGCCCCAGCATTTT. Protein sequence: CASSLQGGNQPQHF.

Many counts were recorded for this clonotype. The chain joins TRBV10-3 to TRBJ1-2; TRBD1 might be the D (5 bases). This CDR3 is built from 13 residues. Germline CDR1 ENHRY, CDR2 SYGVKD. Trimming stripped 6 bases from V and 2 bases from J, with 10 bases between. CDR3 nucleotide sequence: TGTGCCATCAGGAGAGGACAAAACTATGGCTACACCTTC. Translation gives CAIRRGQNYGYTF.

This clonotype was counted at least ten times. This sequence joins TRBV6-5 and TRBJ1-1, with 9 bases lining up with TRBD1. CDR3 length: 15 residues. Germline CDR1 MNHEY, CDR2 SVGAGI. The ends lost 4 bases at V and 4 bases at J; junction bases unmatched: 7. The CDR3 region has the DNA TGTGCCAGCAGTTGGACAGGGGAGTGGTCCACTGAAGCTTTCTTT. Its protein is CASSWTGEWSTEAFF.

This clonotype was recorded at least ten times. This rearrangement joins TRBV12-3 or TRBV12-4 to TRBJ2-7, with 7 nucleotides matching TRBD2. Trimming cost V 3 bases and J 7 bases; bases outside gene matches: 12. This CDR3 contains 15 residues. The CDR3 DNA reads as TGTGCCAGCAGTTTGGTTGGCGGGAGTCCTTGGGAGCAGTACTTC. It encodes CASSLVGGSPWEQYF.

The chain uses TRBV14 and TRBJ1-6; 7 nucleotides agree with TRBD1. Trimming cost V 5 bases and J 7 bases; bases outside gene matches: 8. Germline assignment: CDR1 SGHDN and CDR2 FVKESK. This CDR3 region has 15 residues. The CDR3, as DNA: TGTGCCAGCAGCTTCGACAGGGTGGGAAATTCACCCCTCCACTTT. It encodes CASSFDRVGNSPLHF.

The rearrangement links TRBV29-1 to TRBJ2-7; D is possibly TRBD1 (5 bases). V dropped 4 bases and J dropped 2 bases, with 9 bases sitting between them. The CDR3 has 12 amino acids. CDR1 and CDR2 (germline): SQVTM, ANQGSEA. CDR3 amino acids: CSVADTPYEQYF. CDR3 DNA sequence: TGCAGCGTTGCGGACACCCCCTACGAGCAGTACTTC.